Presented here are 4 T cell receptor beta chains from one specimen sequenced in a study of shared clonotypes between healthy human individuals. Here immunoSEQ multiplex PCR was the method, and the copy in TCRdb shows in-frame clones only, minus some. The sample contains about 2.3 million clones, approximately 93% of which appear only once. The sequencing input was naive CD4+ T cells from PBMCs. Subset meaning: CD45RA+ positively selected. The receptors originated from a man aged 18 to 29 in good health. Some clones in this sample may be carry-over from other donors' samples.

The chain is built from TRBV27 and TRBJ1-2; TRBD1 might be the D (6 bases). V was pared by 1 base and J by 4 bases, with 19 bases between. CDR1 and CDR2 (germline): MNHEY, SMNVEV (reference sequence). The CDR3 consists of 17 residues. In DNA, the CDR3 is TGTGCCAGCAGTTTATTCCAGGGGCGGGCAGGCGGCTATGGCTACACCTTC. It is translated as CASSLFQGRAGGYGYTF.

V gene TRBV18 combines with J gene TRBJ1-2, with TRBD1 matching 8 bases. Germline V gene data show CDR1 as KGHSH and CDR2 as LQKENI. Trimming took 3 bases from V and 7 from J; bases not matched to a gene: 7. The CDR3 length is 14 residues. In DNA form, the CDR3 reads TGTGCCAGCTCACCCCCAGGGGGCCTAGGTGGCTACACCTTC. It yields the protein CASSPPGGLGGYTF.

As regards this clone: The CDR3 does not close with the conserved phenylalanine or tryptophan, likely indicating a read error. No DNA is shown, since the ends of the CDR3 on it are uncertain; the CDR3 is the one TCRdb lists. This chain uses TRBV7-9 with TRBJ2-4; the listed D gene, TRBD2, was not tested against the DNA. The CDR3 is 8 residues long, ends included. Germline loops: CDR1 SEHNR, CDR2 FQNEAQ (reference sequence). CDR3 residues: CASSLILV.

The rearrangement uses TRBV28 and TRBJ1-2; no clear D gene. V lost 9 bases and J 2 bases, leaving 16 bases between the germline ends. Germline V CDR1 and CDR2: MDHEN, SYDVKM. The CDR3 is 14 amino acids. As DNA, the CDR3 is TGTGCCAGTCACCCCAGCCTTACGAACTATGGCTACACCTTC. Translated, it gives CASHPSLTNYGYTF.